This T cell receptor beta chain was documented in a study of response to subunit inactivated influenza vaccine (dated by TCRdb to 2017 to 2018). Some background on the complete study: The study used deep quantitative T cell receptor repertoire profiling to track responses to a trivalent subunit inactivated influenza vaccine.

The CDR3 spans 14 residues, from the cysteine through the phenylalanine. The entry retains the CDR3 DNA only, 42 bases that are in frame from base 1. V lost 5 bases and J lost 8 bases; the stretch between them is 18 bases long. CDR1 and CDR2 are read off the germline V gene as MDHEN and SYDVKM. Libraries were built with RT-PCR. Instrument on record: Illumina HiSeq 2500. The raw public data were reprocessed by TCRdb itself: fastp quality trimming at Q25, MiXCR clonotype calling, in-frame beta chains only. One record per CDR3 amino acid sequence lists the most common genes and DNA. Within this sample are roughly 710,000 distinct CDR3 sequences, with around 15% of them counted one time only. 7.5% to 8% of the sample lies in the top ten. What the work shows at the level of the full study, not this receptor alone: According to the authors, only a limited number of new T cells may be recruited by each seasonal influenza vaccination.

This clonotype occurred a few times. Its antigen target is currently unknown. Within one base of it there is no much larger clone, and no base qualities were kept. The source is a man in his fifties who received an inactivated influenza vaccine. Donor details come from another sample of the same person, matched by shared clones. The sequencing used PBMCs from blood, collected 14 to 15 days before vaccination. The V and J genes are TRBV28 and TRBJ1-2; a confident D gene designation cannot be given. The CDR3 corresponds to CASSLGRSEAGYTF. The nucleotides are TGTGCCAGCAGTCTGGGGAGGTCGGAAGCGGGCTACACCTTC.